The clone carrying this T cell receptor (beta chain) was detected only a few times. These data originate in a study of T-cell reconstitution after alpha-beta-depleted transplantation in children. It was with unique molecular identifiers that the TCRbeta library was prepared. One entry per CDR3 protein results from TCRdb running MiXCR on the PCR reads. The sample yields roughly 220,000 distinct CDR3 sequences, around 9.2% seen once. CDR3 length: 13 residues. CDR1 is SGHRS, CDR2 YFSETQ, per germline. V was pared by 2 bases and J by 6 bases, with 2 bases of the junction left unmatched. The sample here was PBMCs, mostly from graft donor cells, taken 360 days after TCRalphabeta/CD19-depleted stem cell transplant. The TCR was taken from a male patient between 2 and 10 years old who had a stem cell transplant for acute myeloid leukemia, so the T cells may come from the graft donor. The genes are TRBV5-1 and TRBJ2-1, with 7 bases that match TRBD2. The CDR3 is CASSFGLVNEQFF. In DNA form, the CDR3 reads TGCGCCAGCAGCTTCGGACTAGTCAATGAGCAGTTCTTC.